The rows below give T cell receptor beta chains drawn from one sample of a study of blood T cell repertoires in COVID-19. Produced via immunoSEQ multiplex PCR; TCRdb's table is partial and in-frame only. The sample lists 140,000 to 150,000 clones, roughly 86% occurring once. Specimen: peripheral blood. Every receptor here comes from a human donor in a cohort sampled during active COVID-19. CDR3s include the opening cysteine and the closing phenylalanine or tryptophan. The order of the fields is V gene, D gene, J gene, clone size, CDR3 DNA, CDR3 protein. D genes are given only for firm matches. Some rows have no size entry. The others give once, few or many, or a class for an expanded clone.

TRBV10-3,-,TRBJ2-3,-,TGTGCCATCAGTGACAAAGTCGAGGCAGATACGCAGTATTTT,CAISDKVEADTQYF
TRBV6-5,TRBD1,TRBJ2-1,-,TGTGCCAGCAGCTGGGGACAGTACAATGAGCAGTTCTTC,CASSWGQYNEQFF
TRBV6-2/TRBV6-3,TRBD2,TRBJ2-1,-,TGTGCCAGCAGTTCCAGACTAGCGGGAGGATACAATGAGCAGTTCTTC,CASSSRLAGGYNEQFF
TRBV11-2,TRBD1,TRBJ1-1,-,TGTGCCAGCAGCTTAGGTTTCAGGGGGCAGGAGAACACTGAAGCTTTCTTT,CASSLGFRGQENTEAFF
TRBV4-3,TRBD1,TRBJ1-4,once,TGCGCCAGCTCGCGGGACAGGGTAGGAAAACTGTTTTTT,CASSRDRVGKLFF
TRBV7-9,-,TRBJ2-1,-,TGTGCCAGCAGCTTAGCAGAAGACCCCAGGAGGAATGAGCAGTTCTTC,CASSLAEDPRRNEQFF
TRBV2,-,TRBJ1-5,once,TGTGCCAGCAGTGCGCAGGGAAATAGCAATCAGCCCCAGCATTTT,CASSAQGNSNQPQHF
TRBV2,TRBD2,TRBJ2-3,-,TGTGCCAGCAGAGTTCGTACGGGACTAGCGGGAGGGCCGAGCACAGATACGCAGTATTTT,CASRVRTGLAGGPSTDTQYF
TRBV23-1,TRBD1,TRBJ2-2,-,TGCGCCAGCAGTCCGTTCAGACCCGGGACAGGGACGAACACCGGGGAGCTGTTTTTT,CASSPFRPGTGTNTGELFF
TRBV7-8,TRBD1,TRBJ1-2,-,TGTGCCAGCAGCTTGGTCGGGACAGGGGCGCTCACTAACTATGGCTACACCTTC,CASSLVGTGALTNYGYTF
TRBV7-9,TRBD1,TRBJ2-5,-,TGTGCCAGCAGCCCGGACAGGGGGCAGGGGGGACAGTACTTC,CASSPDRGQGGQYF
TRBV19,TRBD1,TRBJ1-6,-,TGTGCCAGTAGTACCAGGACAGGGGGCACACCCCTCCACTTT,CASSTRTGGTPLHF
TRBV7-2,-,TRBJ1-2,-,TGTGCCAGCAGCTCGGAGGGACGGTACTATGGCTACACCTTC,CASSSEGRYYGYTF
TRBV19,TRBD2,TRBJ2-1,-,TGTGCCAGTAGTATGGATAAACTAGCGGGAGGGGATGAGCAGTTCTTC,CASSMDKLAGGDEQFF
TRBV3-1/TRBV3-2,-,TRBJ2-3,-,TGTGCCAGCGGGGCGGGGGCGGCAGATACGCAGTATTTT,CASGAGAADTQYF
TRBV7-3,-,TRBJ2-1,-,TGTGCCAGCAGCCGAACCGCCGGTCAATCCCATGAGCAGTTCTTC,CASSRTAGQSHEQFF
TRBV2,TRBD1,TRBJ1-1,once,TGTGCCAGCAGCTCGACCCGGTTTTGGTCCCCACAGGGGGCGCGGATGAACACTGAAGCTTTCTTT,CASSSTRFWSPQGARMNTEAFF
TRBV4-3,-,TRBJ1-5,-,TGCGCCAGCAGCCAAGATTCGGGGAATCAGCCCCAGCATTTT,CASSQDSGNQPQHF
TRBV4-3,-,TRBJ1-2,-,TGCGCCAGCAGCCAAGATACTGGGGGCTACGATGGCTACACCTTC,CASSQDTGGYDGYTF
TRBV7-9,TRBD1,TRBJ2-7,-,TGTGCCAGCAGCCAAACAGGGGGCTCCTACGAGCAGTACTTC,CASSQTGGSYEQYF
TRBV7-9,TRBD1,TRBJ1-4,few,TGTGCCAGCAGCCACAGAGAAGGACAGGATGAGTGGGTCAATGAAAAACTGTTTTTT,CASSHREGQDEWVNEKLFF
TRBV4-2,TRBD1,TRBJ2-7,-,TGTGCCAGCAGCCAAGCCGGGAGGCGGGACAGGGTACACGAGCAGTACTTC,CASSQAGRRDRVHEQYF
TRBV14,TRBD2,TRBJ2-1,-,TGTGCCAGCAGCCAAGATATGGGAGCGGGGGGGCCTTGGTCCTACAATGAGCAGTTCTTC,CASSQDMGAGGPWSYNEQFF
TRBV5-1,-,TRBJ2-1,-,TGCGCCAGCAGCTTGGGTGCGGGCTCCCAAAATGAGCAGTTCTTC,CASSLGAGSQNEQFF
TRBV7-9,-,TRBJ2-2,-,TGTGCCAGCAGCTTACCCAGGGGCGAACCGCGGGAGCTGTTTTTT,CASSLPRGEPRELFF
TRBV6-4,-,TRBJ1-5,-,TGTGCCAGCGTGGGTTCTAGACGGAGTAGCAATCAGCCCCAGCATTTT,CASVGSRRSSNQPQHF